This T cell receptor beta chain was documented in a study of blood T cell repertoires in COVID-19. In the study overall: The United States, Italy and Spain supplied acute and convalescent COVID-19 samples. T cells, B-cell-depleted T cells, or PBMCs provided the cDNA or gDNA that served as material.

Per the study methods: The assay estimated nucleated cells by amplifying reference gene primers. Measured with immunoSEQ multiplex PCR; TCRdb has only the in-frame clones, and not every one. For V, J and clone size, that table is used; D and trimming come from the DNA. In the table there are 180,000 or so clones, 70% to 90% of which are singletons. The sequenced sample was peripheral blood. The sequence was collected from a man between 18 and 35 years old with acute or convalescent COVID-19.

The CDR3 region has the DNA TGTGCCACCAGTGCACTGGGACAGGGGGCCGGCACCGGGGAGCTGTTTTTT. Translating it yields CATSALGQGAGTGELFF. The rearrangement links TRBV24-1 to TRBJ2-2, with TRBD1 identical over 12 bases. The CDR3 extends over 17 amino acids. Germline V gives CDR1 KGHDR, CDR2 SFDVKD. The V and J ends lost 5 bases and 4 bases, in that order; junction bases with no gene match: 7.